The text below deals with one TCR beta chain. This sample is drawn from a study of blood T cell repertoires in COVID-19. Study information: The analysed material was cDNA or gDNA that came from T cells, B-cell-depleted T cells, or PBMCs.

Seattle participants joined during active infection and were tracked over time. Under the authors' procedure: Quantification of nucleated cells was approximated via reference gene primer amplification. Sequenced by immunoSEQ multiplex PCR; TCRdb stores in-frame clones only, minus some. The DNA gave D and trimming, while V, J and clone size come from that table. The data hold 300,000 to 400,000 clones, with 85% to 90% observed a single time. V lost 6 bases, J lost 5 bases, and 12 bases stayed unmatched. Per germline, CDR1 MNHEY and CDR2 SMNVEV (reference sequence). CDR3 length: 15 residues. Sequences were obtained from peripheral blood. This receptor was obtained from a woman between 45 and 60 years old with COVID-19, enrolled during active disease. The genes are TRBV27 and TRBJ1-1; the match to TRBD1 covers 7 bases. The CDR3 DNA sequence: TGTGCCAGCAGAAAGGGACAGACCCCTGGGACTGAAGCTTTCTTT. Residues: CASRKGQTPGTEAFF.